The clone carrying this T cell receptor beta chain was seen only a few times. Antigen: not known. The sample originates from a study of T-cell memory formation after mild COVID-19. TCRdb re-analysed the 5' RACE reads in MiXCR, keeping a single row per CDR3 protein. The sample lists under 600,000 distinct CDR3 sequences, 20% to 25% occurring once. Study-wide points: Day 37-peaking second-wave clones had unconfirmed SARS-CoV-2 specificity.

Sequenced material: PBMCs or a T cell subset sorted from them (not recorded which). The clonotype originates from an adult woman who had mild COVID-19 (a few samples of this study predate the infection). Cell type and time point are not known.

The DNA of the CDR3 is TGCGCCAGCAGCGCCCGACAGGGATCCAACTATGGCTACACCTTC. This encodes CASSARQGSNYGYTF. V and J are TRBV4-1 and TRBJ1-2, with 7 bases fitting TRBD1. The V gene end was trimmed by 5 bases and the J gene end by 2 bases; junction bases not matched to a gene: 8. Looked up from germline, CDR1 is MGHRA and CDR2 is YSYEKL. The CDR3 consists of 15 residues.